These 22 T cell receptor beta chains came from one sample sequenced in a study of T cell responses to AZD1222 COVID-19 vaccine. Here immunoSEQ multiplex PCR was the method, and the copy in TCRdb shows in-frame clones only, minus some. The sample lists about 140,000 clones; approximately 89% were seen once. This material consisted of peripheral blood, taken 28 days after the second AZD1222 dose. Source of these receptors: an adult who received the AZD1222 COVID-19 vaccine.

V gene TRBV5-5 combines with J gene TRBJ2-7; D remains ambiguous. This CDR3 is 16 amino acids long. Trimming removed 5 bases from V and 4 bases from J, with 22 bases in between. Germline assignment: CDR1 SGHKS and CDR2 YYEKEE (reference sequence). CDR3 coding DNA: TGTGCCAGCAGTTACGATGGTGGACCAACTGCGTACGAGCAGTACTTC. Protein sequence: CASSYDGGPTAYEQYF.

To note about this clone: This sample includes further DNA sequences coding for the same CDR3. The rearrangement links TRBV7-9 to TRBJ2-2; TRBD2 matches 9 bases. Trimming cost V 3 bases and J 5 bases; bases outside gene matches: 1. The CDR3 loop spans 14 amino acids. The V gene's germline CDR1 is SEHNR and CDR2 FQNEAQ (reference sequence). The CDR3 DNA reads as TGTGCCAGCAGCTTGGCGGGAGGGACCGGGGAGCTGTTTTTT. This encodes CASSLAGGTGELFF.

This rearrangement joins TRBV6-1 to TRBJ1-4; a possible D gene is TRBD1 (6 bases). This CDR3 has 16 residues. Trimming removed 2 bases at V and 7 bases at J, with 17 bases between. Germline CDR1 MNHNS, CDR2 SASEGT. The CDR3 protein is CASSEYRGGGGEKLFF. Here the CDR3 DNA reads TGTGCCAGCAGTGAATATCGAGGGGGGGGAGGTGAAAAACTGTTTTTT.

V is TRBV5-1 and J is TRBJ1-3; tentative D call: TRBD1 (6 bases). V lost 2 bases, J lost 1 base, and 13 bases lay in between. The CDR3 length is 16 residues. Germline assignment: CDR1 SGHRS and CDR2 YFSETQ. CDR3 in DNA: TGCGCCAGCAGCTTAGCGGGGGCAACTTCTGGAAACACCATATATTTT. Translating it yields CASSLAGATSGNTIYF.

V is TRBV18 and J is TRBJ2-1; D gene ambiguous. Germline lookup yields CDR1 KGHSH and CDR2 LQKENI. V lost 3 bases and J 0 bases, leaving 15 bases between the germline ends. This CDR3 contains 17 residues. CDR3 bases: TGTGCCAGCTCACCGCCCTTGACTGAGAGCTCCTACAATGAGCAGTTCTTC. Translation gives CASSPPLTESSYNEQFF.

This chain joins TRBV10-2 and TRBJ2-1; 7 bases are a match to TRBD2. Germline lookup yields CDR1 WSHSY and CDR2 SAAADI. V lost 3 bases to trimming and J lost 2 bases; unmatched junction nucleotides: 7. The CDR3 has 16 amino acids. The CDR3 DNA follows: TGCGCCAGCAGTGAAGCTTTAGCGGGTGCCTACAATGAGCAGTTCTTC. Its protein product is CASSEALAGAYNEQFF.

The chain carries TRBV2 and TRBJ2-1, with TRBD2 matching 10 bases. This CDR3 spans 15 amino acids. After removal of 6 bases from V and 1 base from J, the junction contained 3 bases not matched to a gene. CDR1 is SNHLY and CDR2 is FYNNEI in the germline V gene. CDR3: CASRQLAGSYNEQFF. The CDR3 bases are TGTGCCAGCAGGCAACTAGCGGGGTCCTACAATGAGCAGTTCTTC.

The chain has TRBV5-1 and TRBJ1-5, with D tentatively TRBD1 (5 bases). Germline CDR1 reads SGHRS; CDR2 reads YFSETQ. The ends were cut back, 0 bases at V and 8 bases at J, with 12 bases in the middle. This CDR3 comprises 14 residues. CDR3 in DNA: TGCGCCAGCAGCTTGGACACGGGGGTTAAGCCCCAGCATTTT. Its protein is CASSLDTGVKPQHF.

V gene TRBV6-4 combines with J gene TRBJ2-3; TRBD1 might be the D (6 bases). With 6 bases removed from V and 5 bases from J, the gap between germline ends came to 9 bases. Per germline, CDR1 MRHNA and CDR2 SNTAGT. This CDR3 is 12 amino acids long. The CDR3 DNA is TGTGCCAGCAGAGCAGGGGAAGATACGCAGTATTTT. It is translated as CASRAGEDTQYF.

The genes are TRBV7-6 and TRBJ1-1; 10 bases map to TRBD1. From germline, CDR1 is SGHVS and CDR2 FNYEAQ. The CDR3 runs 17 residues. Trimming removed 5 bases from V and 2 bases from J; junction bases left unmatched: 11. The CDR3 reads CASSPRQGAYKNTEAFF. As DNA, the CDR3 is TGTGCCAGCAGCCCCCGACAGGGGGCCTATAAAAACACTGAAGCTTTCTTT.

V usage is TRBV19 and J usage is TRBJ2-7, with 8 nucleotides matching TRBD1. The CDR3 sequence is 14 residues long. The trim removed 4 bases at V and 2 bases at J, leaving 4 bases unmatched. Per germline, CDR1 LNHDA and CDR2 SQIVND (reference sequence). This CDR3 reads CASSTGTGPYEQYF. CDR3 bases: TGTGCCAGTAGTACCGGGACAGGTCCCTACGAGCAGTACTTC.

This clone has more than one count but fewer than ten. J is TRBJ2-3 and V is TRBV5-1; 11 bases agree with TRBD2. CDR1 is SGHRS and CDR2 is YFSETQ in the germline V gene. The CDR3 runs to 13 residues. Trimming took 3 bases from V and 6 from J; bases not matched to a gene: 0. The CDR3 protein is CASSWTSGDTQYF. CDR3 DNA sequence: TGCGCCAGCAGCTGGACTAGCGGGGATACGCAGTATTTT.

The gene calls are TRBV14 and TRBJ1-2; no firm D call. Trimming took off 3 bases at V and 6 bases at J, with 20 bases between the two ends. CDR3 length: 16 residues. The germline gives CDR1 SGHDN, CDR2 FVKESK. The CDR3 sequence: CASSQDVFLGGHGYTF. CDR3 coding DNA: TGTGCCAGCAGCCAGGACGTTTTCTTAGGAGGACATGGCTACACCTTC.

This rearrangement joins TRBV6-1 to TRBJ1-5, with D uncertain. Germline lookup yields CDR1 MNHNS and CDR2 SASEGT. With 4 bases removed from V and 2 bases from J, the gap between germline ends came to 15 bases. The CDR3 extends over 16 amino acids. CDR3 sequence: CASSVYSIGGNQPQHF. CDR3 coding DNA: TGTGCCAGCAGTGTATATTCCATCGGTGGCAATCAGCCCCAGCATTTT.

The chain couples TRBV2 to TRBJ1-5, with 8 bases fitting TRBD1. The V segment lost 8 bases and the J segment 6 bases; nucleotides outside the gene matches: 6. The CDR3 is 13 residues long. The V gene's germline CDR1 is SNHLY and CDR2 FYNNEI. The CDR3 DNA reads TGTGCCAGCCTTGGACAGGGAGGTCAGCCCCAGCATTTT. It translates to CASLGQGGQPQHF.

This clone occurred once. V usage is TRBV7-2 and J usage is TRBJ2-3; 13 bases fit TRBD2. V shed 4 bases, J shed 8 bases, and the junction held 6 bases outside the gene matches. Germline V lookup: CDR1 SGHTA, CDR2 FQGNSA. The CDR3 totals 15 residues. Written as DNA, the CDR3 is TGTGCCAGCAGCTCCCGACTAGCGGGAGGTTCTACGCAGTATTTT. Residues: CASSSRLAGGSTQYF.

Concerning this clone: Compared with germline, one end of the junction differs, possibly owing to a read error. The rearrangement links TRBV18 to TRBJ1-3, with TRBD1 as a possible D gene (5 bases). Germline CDR1 reads KGHSH; CDR2 reads LQKENI. This CDR3 has 12 residues. The DNA for the CDR3 is TGTGCCAGCTCGGATTCCCAGGGTTTAATTGGTTTT. Amino acids: CASSDSQGLIGF.

This sequence joins TRBV10-3 and TRBJ1-3; unclear D gene. This CDR3 has 14 amino acids. Trimming left V 2 bases short and J 0 bases short, with 5 bases between. CDR1 is ENHRY, CDR2 SYGVKD, per germline. The CDR3 loop reads CAISEPGSGNTIYF. The CDR3 DNA follows: TGTGCCATCAGTGAGCCCGGCTCTGGAAACACCATATATTTT.

V and J are TRBV5-4 and TRBJ1-2; D is unclear. V dropped 0 bases and J dropped 4 bases, with 13 bases sitting between them. This CDR3 has 15 residues. The germline gives CDR1 SGHNT, CDR2 YYREEE (reference sequence). DNA for the CDR3: TGTGCCAGCAGCTTGGTTACGCAGGATACCTATGGCTACACCTTC. This sequence encodes CASSLVTQDTYGYTF.

This rearrangement joins TRBV2 to TRBJ1-2, with 7 bases matching TRBD1. The V gene's germline CDR1 is SNHLY and CDR2 FYNNEI. With V trimmed by 0 bases and J by 8 bases, 6 bases remained unmatched. The CDR3 loop spans 14 amino acids. The CDR3 sequence: CASSEALGGGGYTF. Written as DNA, the CDR3 is TGTGCCAGCAGTGAAGCTCTAGGGGGCGGCGGCTACACCTTC. Full variable domain (missing parts from reference TRBV2 and TRBJ1-2): EPEVTQTPSHQVTQMGQEVILRCVPISNHLYFYWYRQILGQKVEFLVSFYNNEISEKSEIFDDQFSVERPDGSNFTLKIRSTKLEDSAMYFCASSEALGGGGYTFGSGTRLTVV.

This sequence joins TRBV6-5 and TRBJ1-2; no clear D. V was trimmed by 6 bases and J by 2 bases, leaving 7 bases between them. Germline loops: CDR1 MNHEY, CDR2 SVGAGI. This CDR3 comprises 12 residues. The CDR3 sequence is CASREGNYGYTF. For the CDR3, the DNA is TGTGCCAGCAGAGAGGGAAACTATGGCTACACCTTC.

This rearrangement joins TRBV20-1 to TRBJ2-7; TRBD2 matches 10 bases. V dropped 3 bases and J dropped 6; count of bases not matched to a gene: 11. Germline-derived CDR1 and CDR2 are DFQATT and SNEGSKA (reference sequence). The CDR3 has 15 amino acids. In nucleotides, the CDR3 is TGCAGTGCTAGTCTGATAGCGGGGGGATTAAGCGAGCAGTACTTC. As protein: CSASLIAGGLSEQYF.